This T cell receptor (beta chain) was identified in a study of CD8 T cells in ankylosing spondylitis (dated by TCRdb to the late 2010s). For context, the study as a whole: To find TCR variants linked to disease, the study profiled T cell receptor beta repertoires in ankylosing spondylitis patients and healthy donors. In total, the full study cohort was made up of 110 or so healthy donors and roughly 27 ankylosing spondylitis patients. Peripheral blood was sampled, and synovial fluid was also collected from ankylosing spondylitis patients.

TCRdb records Illumina HiSeq 2500 as the sequencer. Quantitative 5'-RACE with molecular barcodes was used to prepare TCR beta libraries. The study's own analysis went as follows. Disease-linked TCR variants were identified with a new computational method built on a probabilistic model of VDJ rearrangement. TCRdb's own reprocessing of the public reads used fastp at Q25 and MiXCR and kept productive beta chains. Every distinct CDR3 protein forms one entry, paired with its most common genes and DNA. The V and J calls reflect TCRdb's pipeline rather than the authors' work. This sample gives 150,000 to 200,000 distinct CDR3 sequences in total; roughly 12% of them show up just once. Of the sample, roughly 28% is held by the ten largest clones. This clonotype was counted at least ten times. There is no known antigen for this receptor. No per-base quality is available; no much larger clone lies one base away.

V gives up 3 bases and J gives up 0 bases, and the segment between their germline ends measures 16 bases. Reading from cysteine to phenylalanine, the CDR3 counts 17 amino acids. The DNA shown is the 51-base CDR3, in frame from base 1. Based on the germline V gene, the CDR1 and CDR2 sequences are LGHNA and YSLEER. General study outcomes and caveats: The disease-linked clones were reported as significantly enriched in matched synovial fluid samples from ankylosing spondylitis patients. Blood from ankylosing spondylitis patients appeared to be characterized by a TCR beta motif made up of under ten highly homologous amino acid variants. The disease-linked clones showed a CD8+ phenotype and occurred at relatively low frequencies in peripheral blood. Some motif variants were previously reported in synovial fluid and blood of reactive arthritis patients, suggesting common disease-initiation mechanisms.

The rearrangement combines TRBV4-3 with TRBJ2-3; a tentative D match to TRBD2 spans 6 bases. Sequenced: blood, either unsorted or a sorted T cell fraction (not recorded which). The sequence was collected from a male donor with ankylosing spondylitis or in good health (not recorded which). The CDR3 here reads CASSQDPGLSSTDTQYF. The DNA is as follows: TGCGCCAGCAGCCAGGACCCAGGACTAAGTAGCACAGATACGCAGTATTTT.